This passage covers 21 T cell receptor beta chains from one sample sequenced in a study of blood T cell repertoires in COVID-19. Only in-frame clones appear in the TCRdb table, and some are missing; sequencing was by immunoSEQ multiplex PCR. The data show 300,000 to 400,000 clones, about 90% seen once. The specimen was peripheral blood. The receptor set was obtained from a woman aged 50 to 65 with COVID-19, enrolled during active disease.

V and J are TRBV24-1 and TRBJ1-5; 9 nucleotides agree with TRBD1. The CDR3 loop spans 16 amino acids. J lost 5 bases, V lost 3 bases, and 7 bases had no gene match. Germline lookup yields CDR1 KGHDR and CDR2 SFDVKD. The CDR3 nucleotides read TGTGCCACCAGTGATCCCCGGACAGGGGAGTATCAGCCCCAGCATTTT. Translated: CATSDPRTGEYQPQHF.

Points on this clone: At the DNA level, this CDR3 is encoded by other sequences in the same sample as well. The chain joins TRBV27 to TRBJ2-1, with D possibly TRBD2 on 6 matching bases. The CDR3 has 12 amino acids. The V end lost 2 bases, the J end lost 10 bases, and 9 bases lay between the germline ends. CDR1 and CDR2 (germline): MNHEY, SMNVEV (reference sequence). The CDR3 is CASSLGRGEQFF. CDR3 nucleotide sequence: TGTGCCAGCAGTTTAGGGCGGGGCGAGCAGTTCTTC.

The chain carries TRBV6-5 and TRBJ2-5, with D uncertain. Germline V CDR1 and CDR2: MNHEY, SVGAGI. V was clipped by 5 bases and J by 2 bases, with 6 bases between them. This CDR3 is 12 amino acids long. CDR3 coding DNA: TGTGCCAGCAGTAGGCGGCAAGAGACCCAGTACTTC. Protein product: CASSRRQETQYF.

V is TRBV27 and J is TRBJ1-1; the match to TRBD1 covers 7 bases. The CDR3 runs to 15 residues. Per germline, CDR1 MNHEY and CDR2 SMNVEV (reference sequence). The V and J ends lost 2 bases and 4 bases, in that order; junction bases with no gene match: 7. The CDR3 reads CASSLAYRGGTEAFF. The CDR3 region has the DNA TGTGCCAGCAGTTTAGCCTACAGGGGTGGCACTGAAGCTTTCTTT.

The V call is TRBV7-2, the J call TRBJ2-3; TRBD2 matches at 11 bases. V was clipped by 1 base and J by 6 bases; unmatched bases: 9. The CDR3 runs to 17 residues. The germline gives CDR1 SGHTA, CDR2 FQGNSA. Written as DNA, the CDR3 is TGTGCCAGCAGCTTAGTCGGCGGACTAGCGGGCGGCGATACGCAGTATTTT. Its protein product is CASSLVGGLAGGDTQYF.

The CDR3 sequence is CASSQDQAGVPNEQFF. For the CDR3, the DNA is TGTGCCAGCAGCCAAGATCAAGCGGGAGTACCCAATGAGCAGTTCTTC. This chain links TRBV4-2 with TRBJ2-1; the match to TRBD2 covers 8 bases. Germline-derived CDR1 and CDR2 are LGHNA and YNFKEQ. With 0 bases clipped from V and 6 bases from J, the junction kept 7 bases outside the gene matches. The CDR3 covers 16 residues.

CDR3 protein: CASQGTNYGYTF. The CDR3 DNA follows: TGTGCCAGCCAGGGTACTAACTATGGCTACACCTTC. This chain uses TRBV6-5 with TRBJ1-2; a weak D match, TRBD1 (5 bases). Germline V gene sequence: CDR1 MNHEY, CDR2 SVGAGI. The CDR3 consists of 12 residues. With 8 bases removed from V and 0 bases from J, the gap between germline ends came to 7 bases.

The chain employs TRBV6-5 and TRBJ1-4, with D maybe TRBD1 (6 bases). Trimming took off 7 bases at V and 8 bases at J, with 14 bases between the two ends. CDR3 size: 13 residues. Germline CDR1 MNHEY, CDR2 SVGAGI. CDR3: CASNRDASEKLFF. The CDR3 DNA reads as TGTGCCAGCAACAGGGACGCGAGCGAAAAACTGTTTTTT.

The chain employs TRBV4-2 and TRBJ2-4; 16 bases fit TRBD2. The CDR3 contains 17 residues. CDR1 is LGHNA, CDR2 YNFKEQ, per germline. Trimming removed 2 bases from V and 8 bases from J; junction bases left unmatched: 6. In nucleotides, the CDR3 is TGTGCCAGCAGCCAATTAGGGACTAGCGGGGGGGTGGACATTCAGTACTTC. Translated: CASSQLGTSGGVDIQYF.

The gene calls are TRBV6-5 and TRBJ1-1; no reliable D call. The ends were cut back, 4 bases at V and 0 bases at J, with 12 bases in the middle. This CDR3 region has 15 residues. From germline, CDR1 is MNHEY and CDR2 SVGAGI. This CDR3 reads CASSWADSMNTEAFF. CDR3 coding DNA: TGTGCCAGCAGTTGGGCAGATTCAATGAACACTGAAGCTTTCTTT.

The genes are TRBV24-1 and TRBJ2-1; 8 bases line up with TRBD2. The CDR3 length is 16 residues. Germline trimming cut 0 bases from V and 4 bases from J; bases unmatched to any gene: 4. Germline lookup yields CDR1 KGHDR and CDR2 SFDVKD. CDR3 DNA: TGTGCCACCAGTGATTTGACTAGCGGAGATTACAATGAGCAGTTCTTC. Residues: CATSDLTSGDYNEQFF.

The chain carries TRBV6-2 or TRBV6-3 and TRBJ1-1; 11 nucleotides line up with TRBD1. Trimming took 4 bases from V and 2 from J; bases not matched to a gene: 6. This CDR3 region has 16 residues. Per germline, CDR1 MNHEY and CDR2 SVGEGT. The CDR3 DNA is TGTGCCAGCAGTTGGGACAGGGGGGACCCAAACACTGAAGCTTTCTTT. Translation: CASSWDRGDPNTEAFF.

This clone showed up just once. The chain joins TRBV5-1 to TRBJ2-3; 9 nucleotides line up with TRBD2. Germline lookup yields CDR1 SGHRS and CDR2 YFSETQ. This CDR3 contains 14 residues. Trimming at V came to 4 bases and at J to 4 bases, leaving 4 bases not matched to a gene. CDR3 loop: CASSISGSADTQYF. The CDR3 coding sequence is TGCGCCAGCAGCATTAGCGGGAGTGCAGATACGCAGTATTTT.

This chain links TRBV19 with TRBJ2-7, with 12 nucleotides matching TRBD2. The CDR3 consists of 13 residues. CDR1 is LNHDA and CDR2 is SQIVND in the germline V gene (reference sequence). V trimming: 11 bases; J trimming: 6 bases; junction bases outside the gene matches: 8. The CDR3 region is CAASGRAPSEQYF. The CDR3 region has the DNA TGTGCCGCTAGCGGGAGGGCCCCAAGCGAGCAGTACTTC.

This chain joins TRBV14 and TRBJ2-3; the D is unclear. The CDR3 has 13 amino acids. Per germline, CDR1 SGHDN and CDR2 FVKESK. Between the trimmed V and J ends, which lost 2 bases and 2 bases, there was a span of 5 bases. The DNA for the CDR3 is TGTGCCAGCAGCCAACAGTACACAGATACGCAGTATTTT. Protein: CASSQQYTDTQYF.

The chain combines TRBV5-1 with TRBJ2-7; 8 nucleotides align to TRBD1. The CDR3 extends over 13 amino acids. Germline V lookup: CDR1 SGHRS, CDR2 YFSETQ. V was clipped by 3 bases and J by 6 bases; unmatched bases: 5. The DNA of the CDR3 is TGCGCCAGCAGCTGGACGGACAGGGCCGAGCAGTACTTC. This encodes CASSWTDRAEQYF.

This sequence joins TRBV11-2 and TRBJ2-3; D is unclear. The CDR3 extends over 12 amino acids. Germline CDR1 SGHAT, CDR2 FQNNGV. Trimming took off 6 bases at V and 0 bases at J, with 4 bases between the two ends. The CDR3 sequence is CASRSSTDTQYF. CDR3 DNA sequence: TGTGCCAGCAGATCTAGCACAGATACGCAGTATTTT.

The rearrangement uses TRBV7-9 and TRBJ1-5; 9 positions agree with TRBD1. CDR1 and CDR2 from the germline V gene are SEHNR and FQNEAQ (reference sequence). The CDR3 covers 15 residues. V shed 5 bases, J shed 5 bases, and the junction held 7 bases outside the gene matches. The CDR3 DNA sequence: TGTGCCAGCAGCCCGCTGACAGGGGGGGATCAGCCCCAGCATTTT. Residues: CASSPLTGGDQPQHF. The complete variable domain, with remaining parts taken from reference TRBV7-9 and TRBJ1-5, reads DTGVSQNPRHKITKRGQNVTFRCDPISEHNRLYWYRQTLGQGPEFLTYFQNEAQLEKSRLLSDRFSAERPKGSFSTLEIQRTEQGDSAMYLCASSPLTGGDQPQHFGDGTRLSIL.

In its sample, this clone was seen a few times. The CDR3 DNA reads TGTGCCAGTAGTCCCATTGACAGGACCTCTGGAAACACCATATATTTT. Amino acids: CASSPIDRTSGNTIYF. The chain has TRBV19 and TRBJ1-3, with TRBD1 as a possible D gene (6 bases). This CDR3 has 16 residues. Trimming took 5 bases from V and 0 from J, leaving 14 bases between them. Per the germline V gene, CDR1 is LNHDA and CDR2 is SQIVND (reference sequence).

The chain employs TRBV6-5 and TRBJ1-3; 8 bases match TRBD1. The ends lost 6 bases at V and 4 bases at J; junction bases unmatched: 5. Germline V gene data show CDR1 as MNHEY and CDR2 as SVGAGI. The length of the CDR3 is 14 residues. The CDR3 DNA reads TGTGCCAGCAGCCGACAGGGGTTAGGAAACACCATATATTTT. Encoded protein: CASSRQGLGNTIYF.

The chain has TRBV5-1 and TRBJ1-1, with 7 bases fitting TRBD1. Trimming removed 0 bases from V and 2 bases from J; junction bases left unmatched: 4. There are 15 residues in the CDR3. CDR1 and CDR2 (germline): SGHRS, YFSETQ. CDR3 sequence reads: CASSLGDSSNTEAFF. The CDR3, as DNA: TGCGCCAGCAGCTTGGGGGACAGTAGTAACACTGAAGCTTTCTTT.